The next 21 T cell receptor beta chains were all read from a single sample in a study of PD-1 blockade in mismatch repair-deficient tumors. Clones were read by immunoSEQ multiplex PCR, and TCRdb kept only the in-frame ones, dropping some. The data show about 34,000 clones, more than 70% seen once. Source: PBMCs, taken roughly 6 weeks after starting pembrolizumab. These receptors were taken from an adult with mismatch repair-deficient cancer.

The chain combines TRBV21-1 with TRBJ2-3; the table assigns TRBD2, which was not confirmed against the DNA. TRBV21-1 is a known pseudogene. This CDR3 is 15 amino acids long. CDR3 coding DNA: TGTGCCACTGTGGGACTAGGTTTAGGCACAGATACGCAGTATTTT. This gives the protein CATVGLGLGTDTQYF.

The chain recombines TRBV14 with TRBJ2-3; 8 bases align to TRBD1. CDR3 length: 18 amino acids. The trim removed 0 bases at V and 0 bases at J, leaving 8 bases unmatched. Per the germline V gene, CDR1 is SGHDN and CDR2 is FVKESK. The CDR3 sequence is CASSQDHRWTGSTDTQYF. The CDR3 nucleotides are TGTGCCAGCAGCCAAGATCACCGATGGACAGGGAGCACAGATACGCAGTATTTT.

V gene TRBV2 combines with J gene TRBJ2-1, with TRBD2 matching 8 bases. CDR3 length: 14 residues. The V segment lost 4 bases and the J segment 4 bases; nucleotides outside the gene matches: 3. Germline CDR1 is SNHLY and CDR2 is FYNNEI. The CDR3 loop reads CASSGSGGYNEQFF. CDR3 in DNA: TGTGCCAGCAGTGGGTCGGGAGGGTACAATGAGCAGTTCTTC.

The V gene is TRBV7-2, the J gene TRBJ2-2; TRBD2 matches 7 bases. V lost 5 bases and J lost 2; bases outside the gene matches: 8. Germline values: CDR1 SGHTA, CDR2 FQGNSA. The CDR3 contains 16 residues. The chain's CDR3 is CASSPSSGVNTGELFF. CDR3 DNA sequence: TGTGCCAGCAGCCCCTCGAGCGGGGTAAACACCGGGGAGCTGTTTTTT.

This clone was picked up one time. The rearrangement links TRBV14 to TRBJ2-3, with D perhaps TRBD1 (6 bases). V dropped 6 bases and J dropped 8 bases, with 12 bases sitting between them. There are 12 residues in the CDR3. Germline values: CDR1 SGHDN, CDR2 FVKESK. CDR3 sequence: CASSWTVGTQYF. The CDR3 nucleotides read TGTGCCAGCAGTTGGACAGTCGGTACGCAGTATTTT.

The rearrangement links TRBV5-1 to TRBJ2-1; 7 bases agree with TRBD1. Germline V gives CDR1 SGHRS, CDR2 YFSETQ. The CDR3 is made up of 14 amino acids. After removal of 6 bases from V and 9 bases from J, the junction contained 12 bases not matched to a gene. CDR3 DNA sequence: TGCGCCAGCAACGTAGGGGGCGCGTTTCCTGAGCAGTTCTTC. This codes for CASNVGGAFPEQFF.

This clone appeared a single time. The genes are TRBV28 and TRBJ1-6; the D is unclear. V was cut by 8 bases and J by 0 bases, with 14 bases left in between. Germline V gene lookup returns CDR1 MDHEN and CDR2 SYDVKM. CDR3 length equals 16 residues. CDR3 sequence reads: CASGTWAGSYNSPLHF. The CDR3 DNA reads as TGTGCCAGCGGTACCTGGGCCGGCTCCTATAATTCACCCCTCCACTTT.

Turning to this clone: This same CDR3 is encoded by further DNA sequences in the sample. The V call is TRBV27, the J call TRBJ2-2; D is unresolved. The length of the CDR3 is 15 residues. V was trimmed by 3 bases and J by 1 base, leaving 9 bases between them. Looked up from germline, CDR1 is MNHEY and CDR2 is SMNVEV (reference sequence). In nucleotides, the CDR3 is TGTGCCAGCAGTTTTGTTGGGCGGAACACCGGGGAGCTGTTTTTT. It encodes CASSFVGRNTGELFF.

This clone was seen a few times. J is TRBJ1-2 and V is TRBV4-1, with a tentative D call TRBD1 (6 bases). V gave up 1 base and J gave up 3 bases, with 15 bases separating them. Germline lookup yields CDR1 MGHRA and CDR2 YSYEKL. The length of the CDR3 is 16 residues. CDR3 region: CASSQGDIRGDYGYTF. CDR3 nucleotide sequence: TGCGCCAGCAGCCAAGGGGACATTCGGGGGGACTATGGCTACACCTTC.

The chain employs TRBV5-6 and TRBJ2-3; D perhaps matches TRBD2 (6 bases). The CDR3 covers 16 residues. The V end lost 0 bases, the J end lost 4 bases, and 15 bases lay between the germline ends. Germline CDR1 and CDR2: SGHDT and YYEEEE. CDR3 nucleotides: TGTGCCAGCAGCTTGGACACCGGGAGTGGAGCAGATACGCAGTATTTT. Translating it yields CASSLDTGSGADTQYF.

This clone appeared a few times. J is TRBJ2-7 and V is TRBV6-5, with a tentative D call TRBD2 (6 bases). Per germline, CDR1 MNHEY and CDR2 SVGAGI. The CDR3 is made up of 15 amino acids. Trimming stripped 2 bases from V and 3 bases from J, with 14 bases between. The DNA of the CDR3 is TGTGCCAGCAGTTACGGTGGGGGGAGGTTCTACGAGCAGTACTTC. The encoded protein is CASSYGGGRFYEQYF.

The chain couples TRBV11-2 to TRBJ2-2; 9 nucleotides align to TRBD2. The CDR3 totals 16 residues. Germline V CDR1 and CDR2: SGHAT, FQNNGV. The J segment lost 2 bases and the V segment lost 4 bases, leaving 5 bases of the junction unmatched. CDR3 region: CASSSIAGENTGELFF. In DNA form, the CDR3 reads TGTGCCAGCAGCTCGATAGCGGGAGAAAACACCGGGGAGCTGTTTTTT.

The chain joins TRBV2 to TRBJ2-7; 12 nucleotides agree with TRBD2. Germline V lookup: CDR1 SNHLY, CDR2 FYNNEI. V trimming: 7 bases; J trimming: 2 bases; junction bases outside the gene matches: 6. This CDR3 spans 15 amino acids. CDR3: CASKPGLAGTYEQYF. CDR3 nucleotides: TGTGCCAGCAAACCCGGACTAGCGGGAACCTACGAGCAGTACTTC.

The V gene is TRBV7-9, the J gene TRBJ2-2; no reliable D call. Germline CDR1 reads SEHNR; CDR2 reads FQNEAQ (reference sequence). Between the trimmed V and J ends, which lost 6 bases and 7 bases, there was a span of 9 bases. The length of the CDR3 is 12 residues. CDR3 nucleotide sequence: TGTGCCAGCAGAATCATAGACGGGGAGCTGTTTTTT. This encodes CASRIIDGELFF.

The genes are TRBV28 and TRBJ2-1, with 7 bases that match TRBD2. This CDR3 comprises 12 residues. Germline lookup yields CDR1 MDHEN and CDR2 SYDVKM. V was pared by 4 bases and J by 7 bases, with 1 base of the junction left unmatched. The CDR3 protein is CASSWGLNEQFF. The CDR3 region has the DNA TGTGCCAGCAGTTGGGGACTAAATGAGCAGTTCTTC.

In regard to this clone: Lacking the conserved final phenylalanine or tryptophan, this CDR3 likely reflects a read error. V is TRBV15 and J is TRBJ2-7; 14 bases map to TRBD2. V dropped 5 bases and J dropped 4; count of bases not matched to a gene: 7. Germline CDR1 LNHNV, CDR2 YYDKDF (reference sequence). The CDR3 has 16 amino acids. The CDR3 nucleotides are TGTGCCACCAGCGGTGGGACTAGCGGGAGCCGGTACGAGCAGTACTCC. Its protein product is CATSGGTSGSRYEQYS.

The chain couples TRBV7-9 to TRBJ2-1; 16 bases are a match to TRBD2. The J segment lost 8 bases and the V segment lost 3 bases, leaving 4 bases of the junction unmatched. The germline gives CDR1 SEHNR, CDR2 FQNEAQ (reference sequence). This CDR3 has 16 residues. This CDR3 is CASSFLGLAGGDEQFF. CDR3 nucleotides: TGTGCCAGCAGCTTCCTGGGACTAGCGGGAGGGGATGAGCAGTTCTTC.

This chain connects TRBV6-5 to TRBJ1-4, with 8 bases that match TRBD1. Unmatched junction bases numbered 4, after V lost 0 bases and J lost 7 bases. From germline, CDR1 is MNHEY and CDR2 SVGAGI. This CDR3 is 15 amino acids long. The CDR3 nucleotides read TGTGCCAGCAGTTACTCCCAGGGGGCGGGTGAAAAACTGTTTTTT. Its protein product is CASSYSQGAGEKLFF.

The CDR3 is CASSERSGFRNQPQHF. CDR3 coding DNA: TGTGCCAGCAGTGAAAGGAGCGGCTTTCGGAATCAGCCCCAGCATTTT. The J gene is TRBJ1-5, the V gene TRBV2; D is uncertain. The germline CDR1 and CDR2 sequences are SNHLY and FYNNEI. The CDR3 extends over 16 amino acids. V was trimmed by 2 bases and J by 4 bases, leaving 15 bases between them.

The sample holds one count of this clone. The rearrangement links TRBV5-1 to TRBJ2-5, with 16 bases aligning to TRBD2. V dropped 4 bases and J dropped 5; count of bases not matched to a gene: 8. From germline, CDR1 is SGHRS and CDR2 YFSETQ. This CDR3 contains 17 residues. CDR3 residues: CASSPGLAGGPRETQYF. CDR3 nucleotides: TGCGCCAGCAGCCCGGGACTAGCGGGAGGGCCGAGGGAGACCCAGTACTTC.

In its sample, this clone was seen a few times. The chain has TRBV6-4 and TRBJ2-4; D is unresolved. Germline V lookup: CDR1 MRHNA, CDR2 SNTAGT. V lost 5 bases to trimming and J lost 0 bases, with 2 bases between them. This CDR3 spans 12 amino acids. For the CDR3, the DNA is TGTGCCAGCAGTCTAGCCAAAAACATTCAGTACTTC. Its protein product is CASSLAKNIQYF.